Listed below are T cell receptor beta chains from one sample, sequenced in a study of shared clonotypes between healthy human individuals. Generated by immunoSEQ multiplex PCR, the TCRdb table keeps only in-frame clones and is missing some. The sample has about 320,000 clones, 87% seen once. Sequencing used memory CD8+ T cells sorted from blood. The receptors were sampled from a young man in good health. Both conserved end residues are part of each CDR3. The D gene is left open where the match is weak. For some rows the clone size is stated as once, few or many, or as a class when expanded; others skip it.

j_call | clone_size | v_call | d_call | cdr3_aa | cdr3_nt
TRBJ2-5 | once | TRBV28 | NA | CASSLDSGETQYF | TGTGCCAGCAGTTTGGACAGTGGAGAGACCCAGTACTTC
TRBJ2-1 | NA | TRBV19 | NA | CASSIRPHYNEQFF | TGTGCCAGTAGTATTCGTCCCCATTACAATGAGCAGTTCTTC
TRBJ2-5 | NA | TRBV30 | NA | CAWSGSQETQYF | TGTGCCTGGAGTGGCAGCCAAGAGACCCAGTACTTC
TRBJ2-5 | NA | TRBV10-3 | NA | CAISESPSREQETQYF | TGTGCCATCAGTGAGTCCCCGTCCCGGGAACAAGAGACCCAGTACTTC
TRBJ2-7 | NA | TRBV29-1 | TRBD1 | CSVSGTGVHEQYF | TGCAGCGTCTCCGGGACAGGGGTCCACGAGCAGTACTTC
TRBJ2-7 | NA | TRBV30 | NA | CAWETGPGDEQYF | TGTGCCTGGGAGACAGGACCAGGGGACGAGCAGTACTTC
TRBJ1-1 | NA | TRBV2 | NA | CASSEGGTVNTEAFF | TGTGCCAGCAGTGAAGGCGGGACGGTGAACACTGAAGCTTTCTTT
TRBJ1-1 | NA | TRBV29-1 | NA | CSVERISNTEAFF | TGCAGCGTTGAACGGATTTCTAACACTGAAGCTTTCTTT
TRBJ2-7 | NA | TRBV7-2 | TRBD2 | CASSLAGGRIDEQYF | TGTGCCAGCAGCTTAGCGGGCGGGAGAATCGACGAGCAGTACTTC
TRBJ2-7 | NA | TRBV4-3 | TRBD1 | CASSQDRGLDEQYF | TGCGCCAGCAGCCAAGACAGGGGGCTTGACGAGCAGTACTTC
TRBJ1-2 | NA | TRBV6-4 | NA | CASMGTPLREYGYTF | TGTGCCAGCATGGGGACCCCTCTCCGGGAGTATGGCTACACCTTC
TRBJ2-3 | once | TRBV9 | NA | CASSGHSTDTQYF | TGTGCCAGCAGCGGCCATAGCACAGATACGCAGTATTTT